The clone carrying this T cell receptor (beta chain) was seen more than once but under ten times. The source of the sample is a study of PD-1 blockade in classical Hodgkin lymphoma. About the research overall: Intravenous delivery of nivolumab at 3 mg/kg to patients occurred every 2 weeks.

Germline values: CDR1 SGDLS, CDR2 YYNGEE. Unmatched junction bases numbered 8, after V lost 2 bases and J lost 7 bases. The CDR3 contains 16 residues. Sequencing used immunoSEQ multiplex PCR; TCRdb keeps in-frame clones, though not all of them. The data hold about 41,000 clones, with more than 70% observed a single time. Every patient relapsed after autologous stem cell transplantation, and brentuximab vedotin exposure varied. J is TRBJ2-1 and V is TRBV9; 11 positions agree with TRBD1. The sample in question was peripheral blood mononuclear cells (PBMCs), obtained at baseline. The clonotype was recovered from a human donor with classical Hodgkin lymphoma. The CDR3 sequence: CASSVRTGGEKNEQFF. CDR3 coding DNA: TGTGCCAGCAGCGTTAGGACAGGGGGCGAAAAAAATGAGCAGTTCTTC.